This T cell receptor beta chain originates from a study of a mutant IDH1 vaccine in newly diagnosed glioma. Study-wide background: Following radiotherapy alone, or alongside temozolomide cycles, vaccination was started after an interval of 4-6 weeks. Treated patients had a mean age of approximately 40 years and a 62.5% male, about 38% female split.

Germline V gene lookup returns CDR1 LNHDA and CDR2 SQIVND (reference sequence). The length of the CDR3 is 13 residues. V gave up 5 bases and J gave up 3 bases, with 7 bases separating them. Time point here: week 5, during vaccination. Vaccination used 300 ug of mutant IDH1 20-mer peptide per dose, with topical imiquimod. Astrocytomas that were new, WHO grade 3 or 4, IDH1-mutant and ATRX-lost were present in the donors. Libraries were prepared by immunoSEQ multiplex PCR; TCRdb keeps only in-frame clonotypes and omits some of them. The sample shows more than 25,000 clones, roughly 90% of them seen only once. Notes on this clone: Its antigen is still unknown.

The chain couples TRBV19 to TRBJ1-4; D is undetermined. The sample in question was peripheral blood mononuclear cells (PBMCs), obtained from a glioma patient whose treatment included an IDH1 peptide vaccine. The origin of this receptor is a woman aged 40 to 50 with glioma. Some clones in this sample may be carry-over from other donors' samples. The CDR3 nucleotides read TGTGCCAGTAGTGTCGGTTCTAATGAAAAACTGTTTTTT. Its protein is CASSVGSNEKLFF.